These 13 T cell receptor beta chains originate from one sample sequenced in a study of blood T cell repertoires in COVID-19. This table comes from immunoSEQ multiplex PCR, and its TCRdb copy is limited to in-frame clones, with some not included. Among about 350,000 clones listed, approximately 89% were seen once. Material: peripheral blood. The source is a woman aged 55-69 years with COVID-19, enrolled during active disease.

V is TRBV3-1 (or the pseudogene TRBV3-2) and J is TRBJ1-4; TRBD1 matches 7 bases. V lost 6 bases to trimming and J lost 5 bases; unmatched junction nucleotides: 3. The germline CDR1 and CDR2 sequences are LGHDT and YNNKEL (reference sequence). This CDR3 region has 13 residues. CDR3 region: CASSGQENEKLFF. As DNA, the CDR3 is TGTGCCAGCAGTGGACAGGAAAATGAAAAACTGTTTTTT.

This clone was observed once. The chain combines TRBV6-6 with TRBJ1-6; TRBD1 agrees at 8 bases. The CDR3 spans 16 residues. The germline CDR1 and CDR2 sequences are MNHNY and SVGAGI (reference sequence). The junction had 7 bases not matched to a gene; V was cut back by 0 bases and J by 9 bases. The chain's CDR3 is CASSYSPGGASSPLHF. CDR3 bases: TGTGCCAGCAGTTACTCGCCAGGGGGCGCGTCTTCACCCCTCCACTTT.

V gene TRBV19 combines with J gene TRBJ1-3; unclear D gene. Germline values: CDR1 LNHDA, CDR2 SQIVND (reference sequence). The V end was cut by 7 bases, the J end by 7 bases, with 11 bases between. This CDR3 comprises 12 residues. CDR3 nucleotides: TGTGCCAGTACCGCCGGGTGGAACACCATATATTTT. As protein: CASTAGWNTIYF.

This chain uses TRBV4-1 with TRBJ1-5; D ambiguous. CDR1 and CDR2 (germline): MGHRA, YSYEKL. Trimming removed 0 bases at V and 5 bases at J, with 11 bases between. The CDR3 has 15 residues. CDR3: CASSQDRQTYQPQHF. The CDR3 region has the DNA TGCGCCAGCAGCCAAGATCGACAAACCTATCAGCCCCAGCATTTT.

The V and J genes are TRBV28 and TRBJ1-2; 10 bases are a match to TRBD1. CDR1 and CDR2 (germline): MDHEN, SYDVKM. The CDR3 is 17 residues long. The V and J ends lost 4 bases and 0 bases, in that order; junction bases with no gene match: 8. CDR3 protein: CASSSRTGGIANYGYTF. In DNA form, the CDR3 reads TGTGCCAGCAGTTCTAGGACAGGGGGTATAGCTAACTATGGCTACACCTTC.

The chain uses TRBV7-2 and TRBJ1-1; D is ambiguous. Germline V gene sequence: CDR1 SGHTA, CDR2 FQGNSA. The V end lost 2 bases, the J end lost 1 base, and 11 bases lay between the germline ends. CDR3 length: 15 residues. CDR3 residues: CASSLQVRSNTEAFF. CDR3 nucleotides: TGTGCCAGCAGCTTACAGGTGCGATCGAACACTGAAGCTTTCTTT.

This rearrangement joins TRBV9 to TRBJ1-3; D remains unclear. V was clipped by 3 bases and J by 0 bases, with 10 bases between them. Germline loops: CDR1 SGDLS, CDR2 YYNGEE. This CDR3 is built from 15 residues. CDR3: CASSGTDSSGNTIYF. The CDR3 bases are TGTGCCAGCAGCGGAACAGATTCCTCTGGAAACACCATATATTTT.

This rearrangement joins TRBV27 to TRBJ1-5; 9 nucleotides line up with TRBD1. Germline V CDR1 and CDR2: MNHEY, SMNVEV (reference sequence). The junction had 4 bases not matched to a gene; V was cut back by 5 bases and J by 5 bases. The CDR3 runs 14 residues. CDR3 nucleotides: TGTGCCAGCAGTCCACAGGGGGCGGATCAGCCCCAGCATTTT. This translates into CASSPQGADQPQHF.

This chain's CDR3 is CAPPLRGKGPGELFF. The CDR3 DNA reads as TGTGCCCCCCCATTACGAGGGAAAGGTCCCGGGGAGCTGTTTTTT. The rearrangement joins TRBV21-1 to TRBJ2-2; TRBD2 reflects the table's D call only, with no check against the DNA. TRBV21-1 is described as a pseudogene. This CDR3 spans 15 amino acids.

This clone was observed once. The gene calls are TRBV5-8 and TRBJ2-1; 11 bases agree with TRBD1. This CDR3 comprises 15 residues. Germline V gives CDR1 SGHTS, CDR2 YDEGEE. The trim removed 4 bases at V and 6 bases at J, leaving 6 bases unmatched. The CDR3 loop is CASSLDRGQINEQFF. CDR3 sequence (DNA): TGTGCCAGCAGCCTGGACAGGGGGCAGATCAATGAGCAGTTCTTC.

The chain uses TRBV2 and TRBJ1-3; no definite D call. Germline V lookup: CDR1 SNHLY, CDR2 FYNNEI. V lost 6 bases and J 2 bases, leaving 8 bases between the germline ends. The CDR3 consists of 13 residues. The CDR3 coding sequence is TGTGCCAGCAGGAAGGAGGCTGGAAACACCATATATTTT. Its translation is CASRKEAGNTIYF.

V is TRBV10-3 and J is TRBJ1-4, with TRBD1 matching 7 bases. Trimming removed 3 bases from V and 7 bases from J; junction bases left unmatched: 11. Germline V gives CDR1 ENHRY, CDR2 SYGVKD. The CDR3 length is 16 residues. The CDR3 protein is CAISDPRGTEREKLFF. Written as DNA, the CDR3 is TGTGCCATCAGTGATCCAAGAGGGACAGAGCGTGAAAAACTGTTTTTT.

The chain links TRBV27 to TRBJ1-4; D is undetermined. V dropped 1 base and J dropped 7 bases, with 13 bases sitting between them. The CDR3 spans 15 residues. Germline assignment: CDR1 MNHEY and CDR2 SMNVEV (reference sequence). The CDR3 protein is CASSLYGQSGEKLFF. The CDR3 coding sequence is TGTGCCAGCAGTTTATACGGCCAATCGGGTGAAAAACTGTTTTTT.